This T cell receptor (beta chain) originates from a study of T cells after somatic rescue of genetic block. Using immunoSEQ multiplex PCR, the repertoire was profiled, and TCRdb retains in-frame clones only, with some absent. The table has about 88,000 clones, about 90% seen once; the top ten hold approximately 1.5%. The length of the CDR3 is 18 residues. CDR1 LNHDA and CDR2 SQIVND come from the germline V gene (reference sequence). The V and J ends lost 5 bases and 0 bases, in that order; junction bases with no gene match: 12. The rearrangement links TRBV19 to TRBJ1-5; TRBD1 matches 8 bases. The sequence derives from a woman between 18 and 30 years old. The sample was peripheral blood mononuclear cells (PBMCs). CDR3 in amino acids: CASSRRTGTFSSNQPQHF. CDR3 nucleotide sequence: TGTGCCAGTAGTCGGCGGACAGGGACCTTCAGTAGCAATCAGCCCCAGCATTTT.